This T cell receptor beta chain was retrieved from a study of cytotoxic CD8 clonotypes in ibrutinib-treated CLL. About the study: After treatment lasting a median about 13 months, range 6 to 36, response samples were collected.

The V segment lost 8 bases and the J segment 3 bases; nucleotides outside the gene matches: 4. The CDR3 contains 14 residues. Germline values: CDR1 MNHEY, CDR2 SMNVEV (reference sequence). The study's findings and limits: An increase in clonality occurred at ibrutinib response, followed by a return toward baseline at progression.

The table came from immunoSEQ multiplex PCR; TCRdb's copy has only in-frame clones and leaves some out. In the table there are 19,000 or so clones, about 61% of which are singletons. Concerning this clone itself: Its antigen is unidentified.

Here the sequenced sample was PBMCs, taken after 12 months of ibrutinib treatment. This clonotype was sampled from a human donor with chronic lymphocytic leukemia. The chain joins TRBV27 to TRBJ1-5, with 10 nucleotides matching TRBD1. The CDR3 loop is CASQDRGNNQPQHF. Written as DNA, the CDR3 is TGTGCCAGCCAGGACAGGGGGAACAATCAGCCCCAGCATTTT.